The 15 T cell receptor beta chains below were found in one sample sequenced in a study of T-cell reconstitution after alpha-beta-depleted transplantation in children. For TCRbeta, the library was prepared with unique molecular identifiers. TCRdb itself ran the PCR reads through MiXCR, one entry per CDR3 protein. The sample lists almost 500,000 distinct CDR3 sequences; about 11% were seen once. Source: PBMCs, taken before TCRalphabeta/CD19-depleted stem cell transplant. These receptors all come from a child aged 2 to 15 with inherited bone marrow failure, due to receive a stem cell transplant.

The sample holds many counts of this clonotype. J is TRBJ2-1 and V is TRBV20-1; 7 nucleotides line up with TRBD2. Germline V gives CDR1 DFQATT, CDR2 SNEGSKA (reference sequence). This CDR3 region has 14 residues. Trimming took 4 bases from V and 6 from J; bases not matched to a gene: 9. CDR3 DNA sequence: TGCAGTGCTACCCCGGGTCGGGGGGTCAATGAGCAGTTCTTC. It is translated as CSATPGRGVNEQFF.

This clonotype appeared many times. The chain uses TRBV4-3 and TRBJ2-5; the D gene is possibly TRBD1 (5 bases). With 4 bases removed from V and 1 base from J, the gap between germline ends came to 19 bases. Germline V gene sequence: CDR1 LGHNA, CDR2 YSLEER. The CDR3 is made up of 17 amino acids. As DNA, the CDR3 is TGCGCCAGCAGCCTTAAAGGGGCAAGCCCTGCCCAAGAGACCCAGTACTTC. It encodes CASSLKGASPAQETQYF.

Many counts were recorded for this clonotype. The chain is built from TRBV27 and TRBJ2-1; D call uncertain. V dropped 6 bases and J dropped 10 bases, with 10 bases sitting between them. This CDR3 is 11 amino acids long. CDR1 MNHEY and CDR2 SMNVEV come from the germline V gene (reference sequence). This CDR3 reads CASRTAGEQFF. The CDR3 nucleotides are TGTGCCAGCAGAACAGCAGGAGAGCAGTTCTTC.

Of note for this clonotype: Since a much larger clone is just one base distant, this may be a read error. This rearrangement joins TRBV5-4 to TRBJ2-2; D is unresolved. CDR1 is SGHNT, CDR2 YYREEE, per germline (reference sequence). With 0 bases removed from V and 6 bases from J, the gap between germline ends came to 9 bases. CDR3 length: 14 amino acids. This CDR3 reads CASSLATPAGELFF. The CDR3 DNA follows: TGTGCCAGCAGCTTGGCTACTCCGGCCGGGGAGCTGTTTTTT.

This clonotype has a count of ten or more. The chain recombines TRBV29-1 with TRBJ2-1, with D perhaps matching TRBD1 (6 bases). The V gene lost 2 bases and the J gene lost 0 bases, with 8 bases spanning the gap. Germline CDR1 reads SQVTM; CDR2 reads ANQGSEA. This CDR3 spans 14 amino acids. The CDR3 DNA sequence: TGCAGCGTTGAACGAGGGGGCTCCTACAATGAGCAGTTCTTC. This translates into CSVERGGSYNEQFF.

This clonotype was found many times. CDR3 sequence reads: CASRTENTGELFF. The CDR3, as DNA: TGTGCCAGCCGGACGGAGAACACCGGGGAGCTGTTTTTT. J is TRBJ2-2 and V is TRBV2, with D uncertain. V lost 8 bases to trimming and J lost 1 base, with 8 bases between them. Germline CDR1 is SNHLY and CDR2 is FYNNEI. The CDR3 has 13 amino acids.

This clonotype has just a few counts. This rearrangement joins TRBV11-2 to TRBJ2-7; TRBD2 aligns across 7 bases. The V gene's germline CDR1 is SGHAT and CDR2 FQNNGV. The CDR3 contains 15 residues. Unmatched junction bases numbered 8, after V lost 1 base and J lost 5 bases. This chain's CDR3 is CASSLVRTSHDEQYF. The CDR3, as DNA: TGTGCCAGCAGCTTAGTGAGGACTAGTCACGACGAGCAGTACTTC.

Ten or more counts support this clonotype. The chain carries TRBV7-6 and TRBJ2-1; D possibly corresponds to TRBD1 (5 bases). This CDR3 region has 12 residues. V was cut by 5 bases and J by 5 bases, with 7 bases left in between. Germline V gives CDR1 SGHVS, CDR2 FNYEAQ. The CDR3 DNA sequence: TGTGCCAGCAGCCAGGGCGACAATGAGCAGTTCTTC. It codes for CASSQGDNEQFF.

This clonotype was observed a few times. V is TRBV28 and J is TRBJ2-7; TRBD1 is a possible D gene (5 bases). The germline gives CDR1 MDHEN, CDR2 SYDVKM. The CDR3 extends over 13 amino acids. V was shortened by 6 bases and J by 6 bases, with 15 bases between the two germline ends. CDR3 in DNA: TGTGCCAGCAGATCCTCTCGTAGGGGCGAGCAGTACTTC. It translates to CASRSSRRGEQYF.

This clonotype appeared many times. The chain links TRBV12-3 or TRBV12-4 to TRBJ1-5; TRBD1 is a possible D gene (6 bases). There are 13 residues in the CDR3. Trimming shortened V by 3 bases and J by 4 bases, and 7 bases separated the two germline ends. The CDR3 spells CASSFTGNQPQHF. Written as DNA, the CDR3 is TGTGCCAGCAGTTTTACAGGGAATCAGCCCCAGCATTTT.

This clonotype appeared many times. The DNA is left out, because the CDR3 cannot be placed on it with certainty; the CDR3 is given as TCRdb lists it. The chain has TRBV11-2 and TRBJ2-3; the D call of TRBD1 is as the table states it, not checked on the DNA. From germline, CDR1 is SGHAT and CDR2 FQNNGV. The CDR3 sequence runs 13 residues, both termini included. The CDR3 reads CASSLVGGGIRSF.

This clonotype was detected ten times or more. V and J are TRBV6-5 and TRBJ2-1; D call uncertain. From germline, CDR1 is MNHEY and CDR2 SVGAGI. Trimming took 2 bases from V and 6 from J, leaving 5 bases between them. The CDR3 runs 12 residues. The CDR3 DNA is TGTGCCAGCAGTTACCTGGGCAATGAGCAGTTCTTC. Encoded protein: CASSYLGNEQFF.

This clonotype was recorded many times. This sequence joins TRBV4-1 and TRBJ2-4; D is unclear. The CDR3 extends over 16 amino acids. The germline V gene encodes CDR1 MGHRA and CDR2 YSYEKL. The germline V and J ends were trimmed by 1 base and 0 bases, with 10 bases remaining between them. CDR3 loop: CASSQVSLLAKNIQYF. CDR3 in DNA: TGCGCCAGCAGCCAAGTTAGCCTCCTAGCCAAAAACATTCAGTACTTC.

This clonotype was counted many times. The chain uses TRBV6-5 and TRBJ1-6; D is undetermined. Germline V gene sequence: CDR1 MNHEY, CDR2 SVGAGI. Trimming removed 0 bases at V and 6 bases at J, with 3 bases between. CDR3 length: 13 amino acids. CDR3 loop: CASSYSLNSPLHF. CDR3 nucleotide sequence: TGTGCCAGCAGTTACTCCCTTAATTCACCCCTCCACTTT.

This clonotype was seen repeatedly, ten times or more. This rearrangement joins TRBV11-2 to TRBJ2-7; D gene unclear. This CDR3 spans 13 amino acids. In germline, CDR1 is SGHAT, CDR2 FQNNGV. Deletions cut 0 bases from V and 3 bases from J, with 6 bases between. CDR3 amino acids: CASSLEAGYEQYF. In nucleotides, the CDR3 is TGTGCCAGCAGCTTAGAAGCCGGCTACGAGCAGTACTTC.